The 23 T cell receptor beta chains given below trace back to one sample, sequenced in a study of T cell repertoires in aging, cancer and after chemotherapy. Rearranged V-D-J TRB sequences were amplified with a mixed TRB-A/B primer pool. From the multiplex PCR reads, TCRdb called clonotypes with MiXCR, one entry per CDR3 protein. The sample shows 5,500 to 7,000 distinct CDR3 sequences, approximately 50% of them seen only once. The template was genomic DNA from peripheral blood, not RNA. The sample was blood. The origin of the receptors is a human donor with a solid tumor.

The gene calls are TRBV7-2 and TRBJ1-6; D not resolved. Germline V lookup: CDR1 SGHTA, CDR2 FQGNSA. CDR3 length equals 14 residues. The ends were cut back, 1 base at V and 7 bases at J, with 8 bases in the middle. In DNA form, the CDR3 reads TGTGCCAGCAGCTTAGGGGGAACAAATTCACCCCTCCACTTT. Translated: CASSLGGTNSPLHF.

Note on this clonotype: One end of the junction varies from germline; a read error may be responsible. The rearrangement uses TRBV7-6 and TRBJ2-7; perhaps TRBD2 as D (6 bases). This CDR3 region has 15 residues. Germline V CDR1 and CDR2: SGHVS, FNYEAQ. The CDR3: CASSPGGIPSHEQYF. Written as DNA, the CDR3 is TGTGCCAGCAGCCCCGGCGGGATCCCCTCCCACGAGCAGTACTTC.

The chain links TRBV11-2 to TRBJ1-6; D unclear. CDR3 length: 13 residues. V lost 1 base to trimming and J lost 7 bases, with 5 bases between them. The germline V gene encodes CDR1 SGHAT and CDR2 FQNNGV. The CDR3 loop reads CASSLGPNSPLHF. The CDR3 DNA reads TGTGCCAGCAGCTTAGGACCGAATTCACCCCTCCACTTT.

The gene calls are TRBV6-5 and TRBJ1-3; D gene unclear. V lost 6 bases and J lost 2, with 5 bases in between. Germline loops: CDR1 MNHEY, CDR2 SVGAGI. This CDR3 spans 12 amino acids. CDR3 sequence reads: CASRGAGNTIYF. In nucleotides, the CDR3 is TGTGCCAGCAGGGGAGCTGGAAACACCATATATTTT.

This clonotype was counted once. The chain has TRBV20-1 and TRBJ2-1; the D is unclear. The CDR3 contains 11 residues. Looked up from germline, CDR1 is DFQATT and CDR2 is SNEGSKA (reference sequence). V shed 2 bases and J shed 6 bases, with 5 bases lying between them. Written as DNA, the CDR3 is TGCAGTGCTAGACTAGTCAATGAGCAGTTCTTC. Translated: CSARLVNEQFF.

The CDR3 protein is CASSVSGFASTDTQYF. DNA of the CDR3: TGTGCCAGCAGCGTCAGCGGTTTTGCTAGCACAGATACGCAGTATTTT. The V gene is TRBV7-2, the J gene TRBJ2-3, with TRBD2 as a possible D gene (5 bases). The germline gives CDR1 SGHTA, CDR2 FQGNSA. V was cut by 5 bases and J by 0 bases, with 15 bases left in between. The CDR3 spans 16 residues. The whole variable domain, remainder taken from reference TRBV7-2 and TRBJ2-3, is GAGVSQSPSNKVTEKGKDVELRCDPISGHTALYWYRQSLGQGLEFLIYFQGNSAPDKSGLPSDRFSAERTGGSVSTLTIQRTQQEDSAVYLCASSVSGFASTDTQYFGPGTRLTVL.

The chain is built from TRBV7-3 and TRBJ1-2; possible D gene TRBD1, 5 bases. This CDR3 has 17 residues. Germline V gives CDR1 SGHTA, CDR2 FQGTGA. Trimming removed 2 bases at V and 0 bases at J, with 16 bases between. The CDR3 DNA is TGTGCCAGCAGCTTAGGCCCGGGGGTTGGGACTAACTATGGCTACACCTTC. It yields the protein CASSLGPGVGTNYGYTF.

This clonotype was found once. The V and J genes are TRBV19 and TRBJ2-3; no reliable D call. Trimming removed 6 bases at V and 6 bases at J, with 13 bases between. The V gene's germline CDR1 is LNHDA and CDR2 SQIVND (reference sequence). The CDR3 has 13 residues. This CDR3 is CASSSINGDTQYF. DNA of the CDR3: TGTGCCAGTAGCAGTATAAACGGCGATACGCAGTATTTT.

The V call is TRBV13, the J call TRBJ1-6; 7 positions match TRBD1. The V gene end was trimmed by 5 bases and the J gene end by 8 bases; junction bases not matched to a gene: 6. This CDR3 is built from 14 residues. CDR1 PRHDT and CDR2 FYEKMQ come from the germline V gene (reference sequence). CDR3 protein: CASSRKTGDSPLHF. CDR3 sequence (DNA): TGTGCCAGCAGCCGAAAAACAGGGGATTCACCCCTCCACTTT.

The chain couples TRBV28 to TRBJ1-1; tentative D call: TRBD1 (6 bases). Germline CDR1 is MDHEN and CDR2 is SYDVKM. The CDR3 has 13 residues. Trimming took 3 bases from V and 4 from J, leaving 9 bases between them. CDR3 nucleotides: TGTGCCAGCAGTTTTCCCAGGGGCACTGAAGCTTTCTTT. Residues: CASSFPRGTEAFF.

The V gene is TRBV18, the J gene TRBJ2-7; TRBD1 agrees at 7 bases. CDR1 KGHSH and CDR2 LQKENI come from the germline V gene. With 4 bases clipped from V and 3 bases from J, the junction kept 9 bases outside the gene matches. The CDR3 covers 15 residues. The CDR3 spells CASSRRQGLNYEQYF. The CDR3 region has the DNA TGTGCCAGCTCACGACGACAGGGCTTGAACTACGAGCAGTACTTC.

The chain combines TRBV29-1 with TRBJ2-3; TRBD2 matches 7 bases. The CDR3 extends over 15 amino acids. The germline gives CDR1 SQVTM, CDR2 ANQGSEA. V lost 4 bases and J lost 2; bases outside the gene matches: 9. CDR3 nucleotides: TGCAGCGTTGTTCCTCTAGCGGTAATCACAGATACGCAGTATTTT. It codes for CSVVPLAVITDTQYF.

The gene calls are TRBV27 and TRBJ2-7; 8 bases map to TRBD2. This CDR3 is built from 15 residues. CDR1 is MNHEY, CDR2 SMNVEV, per germline (reference sequence). V lost 6 bases and J lost 2; bases outside the gene matches: 9. The CDR3 bases are TGTGCCAGCAGCTCTAAGGGACTAGGGACCTACGAGCAGTACTTC. It specifies CASSSKGLGTYEQYF.

This clonotype turned up a few times. The chain recombines TRBV20-1 with TRBJ1-4; TRBD1 matches at 8 bases. The CDR3 sequence is 11 residues long. From germline, CDR1 is DFQATT and CDR2 SNEGSKA (reference sequence). J was trimmed by 10 bases and V by 6 bases; bases with no gene match: 4. In nucleotides, the CDR3 is TGCAGTGCGCCACAGGGGGGAAAACTGTTTTTT. This gives the protein CSAPQGGKLFF.

The chain couples TRBV5-6 to TRBJ1-1; D gene uncertain. Germline CDR1 and CDR2: SGHDT and YYEEEE. V lost 3 bases and J lost 1, with 7 bases in between. The CDR3 spans 13 residues. CDR3: CASSWGSNTEAFF. In DNA, the CDR3 is TGTGCCAGCAGCTGGGGATCGAACACTGAAGCTTTCTTT.

This rearrangement joins TRBV28 to TRBJ1-1, with 7 bases fitting TRBD1. The CDR3 length is 16 residues. With V trimmed by 6 bases and J by 0 bases, 10 bases remained unmatched. Germline-derived CDR1 and CDR2 are MDHEN and SYDVKM. CDR3 sequence reads: CASRGRGQSMNTEAFF. DNA for the CDR3: TGTGCCAGCAGAGGTAGGGGACAGTCCATGAACACTGAAGCTTTCTTT.

The chain links TRBV20-1 to TRBJ2-2; TRBD2 agrees at 7 bases. V lost 0 bases and J lost 2; bases outside the gene matches: 15. CDR3 length equals 19 residues. Germline values: CDR1 DFQATT, CDR2 SNEGSKA (reference sequence). The CDR3 coding sequence is TGCAGTGCTAGAGATGTTAACGGGCTAGCGGAACTAAACACCGGGGAGCTGTTTTTT. As protein: CSARDVNGLAELNTGELFF.

The V and J genes are TRBV28 and TRBJ1-3, with no clear D. Trimming pared 2 bases from V and 6 bases from J, leaving 20 bases between. Germline V CDR1 and CDR2: MDHEN, SYDVKM. This CDR3 has 17 residues. For the CDR3, the DNA is TGTGCCAGCAGTTTAATAGGTAGGAGGGCTGCGGAAAACACCATATATTTT. Its protein is CASSLIGRRAAENTIYF.

The chain combines TRBV18 with TRBJ1-2, with D unresolved. V was clipped by 6 bases and J by 5 bases, with 13 bases between them. The length of the CDR3 is 13 residues. From germline, CDR1 is KGHSH and CDR2 LQKENI. Written as DNA, the CDR3 is TGTGCCAGCTCCGAAGATCAAGGGTATGGCTACACCTTC. Translating gives CASSEDQGYGYTF.

V and J are TRBV7-9 and TRBJ2-5, with D possibly matching TRBD1 (5 bases). V shed 7 bases and J shed 1 base, with 16 bases lying between them. This CDR3 region has 15 residues. Germline V lookup: CDR1 SEHNR, CDR2 FQNEAQ (reference sequence). CDR3: CASTPEQGLQETQYF. DNA of the CDR3: TGTGCCAGCACCCCGGAGCAGGGCCTCCAAGAGACCCAGTACTTC.

This clonotype came up a few times. The chain uses TRBV19 and TRBJ1-1; maybe TRBD1 (5 bases). Germline V gene lookup returns CDR1 LNHDA and CDR2 SQIVND (reference sequence). V lost 1 base and J lost 3, with 6 bases in between. The CDR3 runs to 13 residues. The CDR3 is CASSIARDTEAFF. The DNA of the CDR3 is TGTGCCAGTAGTATAGCCAGGGACACTGAAGCTTTCTTT.

The rearrangement links TRBV19 to TRBJ2-2, with TRBD2 matching over 9 bases. J gave up 7 bases and V 3 bases, and 9 bases lay outside the gene matches. The CDR3 spans 16 residues. Germline V gene data show CDR1 as LNHDA and CDR2 as SQIVND (reference sequence). CDR3 bases: TGTGCCAGTAGTATTTTGGTAGCGGGAGCCCGCGGGGAGCTGTTTTTT. It codes for CASSILVAGARGELFF.

With regard to this clonotype: The junction departs from germline at one end; a sequencing error may be responsible. The V and J genes are TRBV12-3 or TRBV12-4 and TRBJ1-2, with D uncertain. The length of the CDR3 is 14 residues. CDR3 nucleotide sequence: TGTGCCAGCAGGTTAGCAACGCAGCGCTATGGCTACACCTTC. It yields the protein CASRLATQRYGYTF.